A single sample is the source of the 14 T cell receptor beta chains below, sequenced in a study of naive and memory T cell subsets. The beta constant-region primer was an equimolar mix of two oligonucleotides covering TRBC1 and TRBC2. The ligated cDNA underwent four PCR rounds using SP2 and nested alpha and beta constant-region primers. Via MiXCR, TCRdb re-called the UMI-ligation and nested PCR reads, giving one row per CDR3 protein. The profile shows over 65,000 distinct CDR3 sequences, 9% to 9.5% of them singletons. Specimen: naive CD8+ T cells from blood. These receptors all stem from a human donor in good health.

This clonotype was recorded at least ten times. Written as DNA, the CDR3 is TGTGCCAGCAGCCGCTCCGGGACTGAGACCTACGAGCAGTACTTC. This translates into CASSRSGTETYEQYF. The V gene is TRBV7-9, the J gene TRBJ2-7, with D tentatively TRBD2 (6 bases). This CDR3 is built from 15 residues. V was cut by 5 bases and J by 2 bases, with 16 bases left in between. Germline V gene lookup returns CDR1 SEHNR and CDR2 FQNEAQ (reference sequence).

This clonotype was detected ten times or more. The J gene is TRBJ2-7, the V gene TRBV20-1, with D unresolved. CDR3 length equals 13 residues. V was shortened by 3 bases and J by 3 bases, with 12 bases between the two germline ends. The germline V gene has CDR1 DFQATT and CDR2 SNEGSKA (reference sequence). CDR3 coding DNA: TGCAGTGCTAGTAGGATAGACAACTACGAGCAGTACTTC. Amino acids: CSASRIDNYEQYF.

At least ten counts were recorded for this clonotype. The CDR3 DNA is TGCAGTGCTAGAGATTCGCGTCGCTGGGAGACCCAGTACTTC. Translated, it gives CSARDSRRWETQYF. J is TRBJ2-5 and V is TRBV20-1; D is undetermined. The germline gives CDR1 DFQATT, CDR2 SNEGSKA (reference sequence). V was pared by 0 bases and J by 5 bases, with 13 bases between. This CDR3 comprises 14 residues.

The chain recombines TRBV5-5 with TRBJ1-5; D is uncertain. The ends were cut back, 4 bases at V and 5 bases at J, with 16 bases in the middle. CDR3 length: 15 amino acids. CDR1 and CDR2 (germline): SGHKS, YYEKEE (reference sequence). In DNA, the CDR3 is TGTGCCAGCAGCCCAGGAGGAACTCTTCATCAGCCCCAGCATTTT. Encoded protein: CASSPGGTLHQPQHF.

This clonotype was seen only once. The gene calls are TRBV29-1 and TRBJ2-1; D call uncertain. Trimming removed 1 base from V and 3 bases from J, with 13 bases in between. Germline V lookup: CDR1 SQVTM, CDR2 ANQGSEA. This CDR3 has 15 residues. The CDR3 sequence: CSVEGPANNYNEQFF. The CDR3 DNA reads TGCAGCGTTGAAGGTCCAGCGAACAACTACAATGAGCAGTTCTTC.

In its sample, this clonotype was seen a few times. CDR3 protein: CASSSASGSPSFGEQYF. The CDR3 DNA reads as TGTGCCAGCAGTTCGGCTAGCGGGAGCCCTAGTTTTGGCGAGCAGTACTTC. The chain uses TRBV6-5 and TRBJ2-7; 10 bases fit TRBD2. The CDR3 covers 17 residues. CDR1 MNHEY and CDR2 SVGAGI come from the germline V gene. V was clipped by 4 bases and J by 6 bases; unmatched bases: 15.

This clonotype was found many times. The chain joins TRBV12-5 to TRBJ1-1; 7 nucleotides line up with TRBD1. Trimming at V came to 5 bases and at J to 0 bases, leaving 12 bases not matched to a gene. Germline loops: CDR1 LGHNT, CDR2 FRNRAP. The CDR3 length is 17 residues. The CDR3 sequence is CASGPGTEYTLNTEAFF. CDR3 DNA: TGTGCTAGTGGTCCCGGGACAGAATATACCTTGAACACTGAAGCTTTCTTT.

This clonotype was seen repeatedly, ten times or more. The chain is built from TRBV5-1 and TRBJ2-1; D not resolved. Germline CDR1 SGHRS, CDR2 YFSETQ. V lost 0 bases and J lost 8, with 15 bases in between. The CDR3 totals 15 residues. This CDR3 is CASSLVPGSLDEQFF. Here the CDR3 DNA reads TGCGCCAGCAGCTTGGTTCCCGGTAGCTTAGATGAGCAGTTCTTC.

Many counts were recorded for this clonotype. The chain couples TRBV9 to TRBJ1-2; the D gene is possibly TRBD1 (6 bases). V was pared by 0 bases and J by 3 bases, with 9 bases between. Germline loops: CDR1 SGDLS, CDR2 YYNGEE. CDR3 length: 14 amino acids. The CDR3 sequence: CASSVGGGDYGYTF. The CDR3 region has the DNA TGTGCCAGCAGCGTAGGAGGGGGAGACTATGGCTACACCTTC.

This clonotype was detected many times. The V and J genes are TRBV9 and TRBJ2-5, with D possibly matching TRBD2 (5 bases). The CDR3 is made up of 13 amino acids. V shed 4 bases and J shed 5 bases, with 12 bases lying between them. Germline V CDR1 and CDR2: SGDLS, YYNGEE. The CDR3 loop is CASSSELVETQYF. CDR3 DNA: TGTGCCAGCAGCTCAGAACTAGTTGAGACCCAGTACTTC.

This clonotype has at least ten counts. The V call is TRBV20-1, the J call TRBJ2-3, with TRBD2 identical over 7 bases. The CDR3 has 17 amino acids. V lost 4 bases to trimming and J lost 0 bases; unmatched junction nucleotides: 13. Germline CDR1 and CDR2: DFQATT and SNEGSKA (reference sequence). The CDR3 loop is CSATYPLLAESTDTQYF. For the CDR3, the DNA is TGCAGTGCTACTTACCCCCTCCTAGCGGAAAGCACAGATACGCAGTATTTT.

V usage is TRBV6-1 and J usage is TRBJ2-2, with 14 nucleotides matching TRBD2. From germline, CDR1 is MNHNS and CDR2 SASEGT. The CDR3 loop spans 18 amino acids. V gave up 5 bases and J gave up 6 bases; unmatched junction bases: 11. CDR3 nucleotides: TGTGCCAGCAGTCCCCTGGGACTAGCGGGAGAAGATGCCGGGGAGCTGTTTTTT. This codes for CASSPLGLAGEDAGELFF.

This clonotype came up many times. V is TRBV4-3 and J is TRBJ1-2; 7 bases are shared with TRBD1. This CDR3 has 15 amino acids. Germline values: CDR1 LGHNA, CDR2 YSLEER. J gave up 2 bases and V 0 bases, and 3 bases lay outside the gene matches. The CDR3 region is CASSQDVQGNYGYTF. The CDR3 nucleotides read TGCGCCAGCAGCCAAGATGTACAGGGGAACTATGGCTACACCTTC.

This clonotype showed up many times. The chain recombines TRBV29-1 with TRBJ2-1; D uncertain. This CDR3 contains 14 residues. V lost 8 bases to trimming and J lost 6 bases, with 20 bases between them. The germline V gene has CDR1 SQVTM and CDR2 ANQGSEA. CDR3 loop: CSTIQERWINEQFF. The CDR3 nucleotides are TGCAGCACCATACAAGAACGATGGATCAATGAGCAGTTCTTC.